The sequence of this T cell receptor beta chain was determined in a study of shared clonotypes between healthy human individuals. Deep-level settings were used for running the assay. Generated by immunoSEQ multiplex PCR, the TCRdb table keeps only in-frame clones and is missing some. Of some 1,900,000 clones in the sample, about 95% are singletons; the top ten hold roughly 1%. Overall study findings and caveats: Naive subsets usually exceeded memory subsets in estimated richness. Clonotype sharing among the donors was expected to vary with sequencing depth.

In the naive CD8 group, cells lacked CD45RO and were positively selected for CCR7, so terminally differentiated effector memory CD45RA+ cells were left out. V was pared by 4 bases and J by 4 bases, with 5 bases between. The germline CDR1 and CDR2 sequences are MDHEN and SYDVKM. This CDR3 has 12 amino acids. A note on this clone: Its cognate antigen is unknown.

The specimen was naive CD8+ T cells sorted from blood. The clonotype was recovered from a man in his late teens or twenties in good health. V usage is TRBV28 and J usage is TRBJ1-3; unclear D gene. Here the CDR3 DNA reads TGTGCCAGCAGTTCCTTAGGAAACACCATATATTTT. Its protein is CASSSLGNTIYF. The full variable domain, completed using reference TRBV28 and TRBJ1-3, is DVKVTQSSRYLVKRTGEKVFLECVQDMDHENMFWYRQDPGLGLRLIYFSYDVKMKEKGDIPEGYSVSREKKERFSLILESASTNQTSMYLCASSSLGNTIYFGEGSWLTVV.